This TCR beta chain came from a study of cytomegalovirus exposure and HLA in healthy donors. V shed 3 bases and J 7 bases; nucleotides not matched to a gene: 16. This CDR3 contains 17 residues. Germline CDR1 LGHNA, CDR2 YNFKEQ. Primers included in the PCR were 60 Vbeta and 13 Jbeta primers. Sequencing was performed with immunoSEQ multiplex PCR; in TCRdb, only in-frame clones are kept and a portion is missing. Of some 160,000 clones listed, around three quarters are singletons. The V gene is TRBV4-2, the J gene TRBJ2-7; 9 bases align to TRBD1. The sample taken for sequencing was PBMCs. This TCR was sampled from a woman under 40 in good health and CMV-seronegative. The CDR3 nucleotides are TGTGCCAGCAGCCAGACCCTTCTAGGGACAGGGTTAGGGGAGCAGTACTTC. Translation gives CASSQTLLGTGLGEQYF.